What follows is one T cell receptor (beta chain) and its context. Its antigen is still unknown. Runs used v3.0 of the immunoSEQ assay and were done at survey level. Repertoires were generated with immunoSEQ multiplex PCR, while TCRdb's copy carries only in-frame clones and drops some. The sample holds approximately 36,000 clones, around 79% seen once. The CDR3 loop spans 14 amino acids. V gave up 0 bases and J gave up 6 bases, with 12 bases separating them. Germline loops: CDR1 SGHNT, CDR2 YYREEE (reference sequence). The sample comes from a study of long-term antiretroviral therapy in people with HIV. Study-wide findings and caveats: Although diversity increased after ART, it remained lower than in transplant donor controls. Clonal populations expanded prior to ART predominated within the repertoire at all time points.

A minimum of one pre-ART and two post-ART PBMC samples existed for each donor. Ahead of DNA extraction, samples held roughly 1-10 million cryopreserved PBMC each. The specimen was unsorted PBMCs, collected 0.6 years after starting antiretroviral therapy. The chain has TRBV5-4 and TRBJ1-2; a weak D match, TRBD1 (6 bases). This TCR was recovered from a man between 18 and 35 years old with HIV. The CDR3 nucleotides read TGTGCCAGCAGCTTGGATCAGGGGCTTGATGGCTACACCTTC. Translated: CASSLDQGLDGYTF.